This TCR beta chain was profiled in a study of T-cell reconstitution after alpha-beta-depleted transplantation in children. The J segment lost 8 bases and the V segment lost 6 bases, leaving 12 bases of the junction unmatched. From germline, CDR1 is MDHEN and CDR2 SYDVKM. The CDR3 spans 15 residues. Construction of the TCRbeta library involved unique molecular identifiers. TCRdb reanalysed the PCR reads using MiXCR and keeps one entry per CDR3 protein. The sample holds 200,000 to 300,000 distinct CDR3 sequences; about 11% are singletons and the top ten take over 2.5%. This clonotype showed up just a few times.

The chain joins TRBV28 to TRBJ2-3, with 9 bases identical to TRBD2. The receptor's source is a human donor who donated a stem cell graft to a child with acute lymphoblastic leukemia. The sample consisted of PBMCs from the stem cell graft donor, taken from the stem cell graft. In DNA, the CDR3 is TGTGCCAGCAGAAAGGGCGGACGCGGGGGGGCTACGCAGTATTTT. Encoded protein: CASRKGGRGGATQYF.